Listed below are T cell receptor beta chains from one sample, sequenced in a study of blood T cell repertoires in COVID-19. The assay was immunoSEQ multiplex PCR, and TCRdb's table has in-frame clones only and misses some. Among tens of thousands of clones listed, approximately 87% were seen once. Sequenced input: peripheral blood. The receptors were sampled from a man in his forties or fifties with active or convalescent COVID-19. Each CDR3 is given with its conserved first and last residue. D genes are given only for firm matches. Size tells how often a clone was seen (once, few, many) or the class of an expanded clone, and some rows leave it out.

-	TRBV15	few	TRBJ2-3	15	CATSRRSRGTDTQYF	TGTGCCACCAGCAGGCGATCGAGAGGCACAGATACGCAGTATTTT
-	TRBV10-3	-	TRBJ1-5	13	CAISESPGQPQHF	TGTGCCATCAGTGAGTCGCCAGGACAGCCCCAGCATTTT
TRBD1	TRBV7-6	-	TRBJ1-6	17	CASSLARGGEYNSPLHF	TGTGCCAGCAGCTTAGCGCGAGGGGGCGAGTATAATTCACCCCTCCACTTT
TRBD1	TRBV6-5	-	TRBJ1-5	15	CASQPTGLSNQPQHF	TGTGCCAGCCAACCGACAGGGTTGAGCAATCAGCCCCAGCATTTT
-	TRBV4-1	-	TRBJ1-5	18	CASSHPRAGGLQGQPQHF	TGCGCCAGCAGCCACCCACGGGCCGGGGGGCTACAAGGTCAGCCCCAGCATTTT
-	TRBV29-1	-	TRBJ2-1	13	CSVAPTGYNEQFF	TGCAGCGTTGCACCAACAGGGTACAATGAGCAGTTCTTC
-	TRBV5-6	-	TRBJ1-1	14	CASSLQGWGTEAFF	TGTGCCAGCAGCCTTCAGGGGTGGGGCACTGAAGCTTTCTTT
TRBD1	TRBV6-5	-	TRBJ1-2	14	CASSIGQGANGYTF	TGTGCCAGCAGTATTGGACAGGGGGCAAATGGCTACACCTTC
TRBD2	TRBV7-9	-	TRBJ2-1	19	CASSPSGSWFGSSYNEQFF	TGTGCCAGCAGCCCTAGCGGGAGTTGGTTTGGGAGCTCCTACAATGAGCAGTTCTTC
TRBD1	TRBV18	-	TRBJ2-2	16	CASSPRGQGPTGELFF	TGTGCCAGCTCACCACGGGGACAGGGACCAACCGGGGAGCTGTTTTTT
TRBD1	TRBV19	-	TRBJ2-2	15	CASSVRGLDTGELFF	TGTGCCAGTAGTGTCAGGGGGCTGGACACCGGGGAGCTGTTTTTT
-	TRBV29-1	-	TRBJ2-3	13	CSVEAGHTDTQYF	TGCAGCGTTGAAGCCGGACACACAGATACGCAGTATTTT
-	TRBV16	few	TRBJ1-2	14	CASGSRAIRDGYTF	TGTGCCAGCGGTTCGAGGGCAATAAGAGATGGCTACACCTTC
-	TRBV3-1/TRBV3-2	-	TRBJ1-4	15	CASSQGPGGVEKLFF	TGTGCCAGCAGCCAAGGGCCGGGAGGGGTGGAAAAACTGTTTTTT
TRBD1	TRBV19	-	TRBJ1-5	15	CASSILDRGVQPQHF	TGTGCCAGTAGTATCCTGGACAGGGGAGTTCAGCCCCAGCATTTT
TRBD1	TRBV18	-	TRBJ2-7	15	CASSPPGQGWYEQYF	TGTGCCAGCTCACCGCCGGGACAGGGATGGTACGAGCAGTACTTC
TRBD1	TRBV9	-	TRBJ1-2	14	CASSALRTGTNYTF	TGTGCCAGCAGCGCACTAAGGACAGGGACTAACTACACCTTC
TRBD1	TRBV5-1	once	TRBJ2-6	15	CASSLEGARANVLTF	TGCGCCAGCAGCTTGGAGGGGGCTCGGGCCAACGTCCTGACTTTC
TRBD2	TRBV5-4	few	TRBJ2-1	15	CASSPGLAGPNEQFF	TGTGCCAGCAGCCCGGGACTAGCGGGGCCTAATGAGCAGTTCTTC
-	TRBV27	-	TRBJ1-2	14	CASSGGRRGGGYTF	TGTGCCAGCAGTGGGGGACGGAGGGGTGGGGGCTACACCTTC
-	TRBV7-2	-	TRBJ1-5	14	CASSPDSRNQPQHF	TGTGCCAGCAGTCCCGACAGCCGCAATCAGCCCCAGCATTTT
-	TRBV6-1	-	TRBJ1-2	15	CASSEFGSGVRSYTF	TGTGCCAGCAGTGAATTTGGGTCAGGGGTTCGGAGCTACACCTTC
-	TRBV19	-	TRBJ1-3	16	CASRVTSSITGNTIYF	TGTGCCAGTCGGGTGACCTCGAGCATCACTGGAAACACCATATATTTT
TRBD1	TRBV2	once	TRBJ1-1	15	CASSEGQGVFAEAFF	TGTGCCAGCAGTGAAGGGCAGGGGGTTTTCGCTGAAGCTTTCTTT
-	TRBV4-2	-	TRBJ2-1	16	CASSPFPGSSYNEQFF	TGTGCCAGCAGCCCCTTTCCAGGAAGCTCCTACAATGAGCAGTTCTTC
TRBD2	TRBV11-3	-	TRBJ2-1	16	CASSFSGSSSYNEQFF	TGTGCCAGCAGCTTCAGCGGGAGTTCATCCTACAATGAGCAGTTCTTC
TRBD2	TRBV27	-	TRBJ2-1	16	CASSISAGSSYNEQFF	TGTGCCAGCAGTATCTCAGCGGGAAGCTCCTACAATGAGCAGTTCTTC
-	TRBV4-1	-	TRBJ1-2	17	CASSQDGARAANYGYTF	TGCGCCAGCAGCCAAGACGGAGCCAGGGCCGCTAACTATGGCTACACCTTC
-	TRBV6-5	once	TRBJ1-2	12	CASSSYSYGYTF	TGTGCCAGCAGTTCCTACAGCTATGGCTACACCTTC
-	TRBV28	-	TRBJ2-6	14	CASTVSSGANVLTF	TGTGCCAGCACCGTTAGCTCTGGGGCCAACGTCCTGACTTTC
-	TRBV7-9	-	TRBJ1-1	13	CASSLEGDTEAFF	TGTGCCAGCAGCTTAGAGGGGGACACTGAAGCTTTCTTT
TRBD1	TRBV3-1/TRBV3-2	-	TRBJ1-3	13	CASSPGQGDTIYF	TGTGCCAGCAGCCCCGGACAGGGTGACACCATATATTTT
TRBD1	TRBV12-3/TRBV12-4	-	TRBJ2-1	13	CASTTGVHNEQFF	TGTGCCAGCACGACAGGGGTCCACAATGAGCAGTTCTTC
-	TRBV15	-	TRBJ2-3	15	CATSRVAPGTDTQYF	TGTGCCACCAGCAGAGTAGCTCCGGGCACAGATACGCAGTATTTT
-	TRBV29-1	-	TRBJ1-1	12	CSAGGVGTEAFF	TGCAGCGCCGGAGGTGTCGGCACTGAAGCTTTCTTT